This TCR beta chain was sequenced during a study of early T cells in non-severe SARS-CoV-2 infection. Study-level background: Unsorted whole blood bulk RNA was sequenced, with unpaired chains.

Researchers tagged individual cDNA molecules with unique molecular identifiers. A single record per CDR3 protein comes from TCRdb applying MiXCR to the 5' RACE reads. This sample has over 55,000 distinct CDR3 sequences, with roughly 10% found just once. V lost 8 bases and J lost 7, with 23 bases in between. The CDR3 consists of 15 residues. Germline V gene sequence: CDR1 SEHNR, CDR2 FQNEAQ (reference sequence). Study results and limitations: Private and CD4 specificities were missed by VDJdb matching, which favored anti-spike CD8 responses.

On this clonotype: Antigen: not known.

Sequences were obtained from whole blood. The genes are TRBV7-9 and TRBJ1-2; D is ambiguous. This receptor was identified in an adult who was a healthcare worker with PCR-confirmed SARS-CoV-2 infection or an uninfected control (not recorded which). CDR3 nucleotides: TGTGCCAGCGGACGGGGAGACTCAGTGACGAGTGGCTACACCTTC. It codes for CASGRGDSVTSGYTF.